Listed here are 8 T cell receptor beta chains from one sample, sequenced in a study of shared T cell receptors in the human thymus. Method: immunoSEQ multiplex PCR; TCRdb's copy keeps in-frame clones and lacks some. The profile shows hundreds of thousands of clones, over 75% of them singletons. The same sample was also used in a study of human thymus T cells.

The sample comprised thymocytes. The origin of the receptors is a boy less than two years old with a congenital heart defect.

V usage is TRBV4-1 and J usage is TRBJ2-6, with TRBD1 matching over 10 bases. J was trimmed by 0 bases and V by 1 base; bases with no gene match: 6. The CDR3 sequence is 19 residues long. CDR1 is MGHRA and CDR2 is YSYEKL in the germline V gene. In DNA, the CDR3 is TGCGCCAGCAGCCAAGGGAGGACAGGGGGGCGCTCTGGGGCCAACGTCCTGACTTTC. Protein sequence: CASSQGRTGGRSGANVLTF.

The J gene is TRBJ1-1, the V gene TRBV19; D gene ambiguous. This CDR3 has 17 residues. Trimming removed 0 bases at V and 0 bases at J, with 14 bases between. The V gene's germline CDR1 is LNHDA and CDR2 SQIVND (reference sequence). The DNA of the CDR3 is TGTGCCAGTAGTATAGAACGGAGGAACGGCTTGAACACTGAAGCTTTCTTT. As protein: CASSIERRNGLNTEAFF.

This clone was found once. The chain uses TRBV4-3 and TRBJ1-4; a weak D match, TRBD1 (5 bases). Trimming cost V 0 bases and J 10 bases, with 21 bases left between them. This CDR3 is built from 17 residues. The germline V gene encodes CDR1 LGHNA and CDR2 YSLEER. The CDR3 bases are TGCGCCAGCAGCCAAGATCGTTTCTTCGGCAGGGAGGGAAAACTGTTTTTT. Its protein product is CASSQDRFFGREGKLFF.

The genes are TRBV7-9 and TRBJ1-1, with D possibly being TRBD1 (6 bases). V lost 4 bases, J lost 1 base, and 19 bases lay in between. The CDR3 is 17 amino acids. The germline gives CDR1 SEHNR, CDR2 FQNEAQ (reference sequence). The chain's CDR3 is CASSSPREMGANTEAFF. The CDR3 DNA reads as TGTGCCAGCAGCTCCCCCCGAGAAATGGGGGCGAACACTGAAGCTTTCTTT.

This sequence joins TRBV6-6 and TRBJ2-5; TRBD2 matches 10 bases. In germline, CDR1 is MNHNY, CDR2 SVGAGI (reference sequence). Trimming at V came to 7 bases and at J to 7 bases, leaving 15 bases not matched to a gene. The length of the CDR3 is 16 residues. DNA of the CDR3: TGTGCCAGCAACAAACTAGCGGGGTTTGTGTTCTGGACCCAGTACTTC. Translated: CASNKLAGFVFWTQYF.

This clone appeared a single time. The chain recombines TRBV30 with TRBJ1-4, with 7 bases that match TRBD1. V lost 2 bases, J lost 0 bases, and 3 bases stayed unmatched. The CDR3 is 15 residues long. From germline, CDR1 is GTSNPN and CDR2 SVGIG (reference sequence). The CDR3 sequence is CAWSITGATNEKLFF. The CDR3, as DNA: TGTGCCTGGAGTATAACAGGGGCAACTAATGAAAAACTGTTTTTT.

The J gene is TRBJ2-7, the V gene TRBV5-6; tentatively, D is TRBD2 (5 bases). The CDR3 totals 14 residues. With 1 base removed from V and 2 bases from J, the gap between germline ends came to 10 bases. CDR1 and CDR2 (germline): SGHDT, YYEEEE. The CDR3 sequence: CASSLIGSAYEQYF. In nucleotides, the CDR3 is TGTGCCAGCAGCTTGATAGGTAGCGCCTACGAGCAGTACTTC.

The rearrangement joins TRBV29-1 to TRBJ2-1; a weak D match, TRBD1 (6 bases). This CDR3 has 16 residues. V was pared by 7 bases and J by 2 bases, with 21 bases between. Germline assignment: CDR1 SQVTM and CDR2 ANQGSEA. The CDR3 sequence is CSAGRRVDRPYNEQFF. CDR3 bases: TGCAGCGCTGGTCGGCGGGTGGACAGACCCTACAATGAGCAGTTCTTC.